The 10 T cell receptor beta chains below all came from one sample that was sequenced in a study of sequential checkpoint blockade in melanoma. TCRdb's copy holds only in-frame clones and misses some; the assay was immunoSEQ multiplex PCR. This table holds 5,000 to 5,500 clones, about 26% found once. Treatment noted: randomized to nivolumab then ipilimumab (arm A) or the reverse (arm B). This specimen consisted of tumor tissue (inferred from file names), obtained from a patient given nivolumab and ipilimumab in sequence. The receptors derive from a human donor with melanoma.

This clone was seen many times. The rearrangement uses TRBV4-1 and TRBJ2-1; weak D call: TRBD2 (6 bases). Germline CDR1 and CDR2: MGHRA and YSYEKL. V gave up 3 bases and J gave up 8 bases, with 14 bases separating them. The CDR3 sequence is 14 residues long. CDR3 amino acids: CASSQGGSFHEQFF. For the CDR3, the DNA is TGCGCCAGCAGCCAGGGAGGTTCTTTCCATGAGCAGTTCTTC.

This clone was found many times. This chain connects TRBV11-3 to TRBJ2-2, with D possibly TRBD2 on 5 matching bases. Germline-derived CDR1 and CDR2 are SGHNT and YENEEA. This CDR3 has 16 residues. V dropped 5 bases and J dropped 4 bases, with 17 bases sitting between them. CDR3 sequence reads: CASSPLPTRTTGELFF. CDR3 DNA sequence: TGTGCCAGCAGCCCCTTACCTACTAGGACCACCGGGGAGCTGTTTTTT.

This clone was picked up many times. CDR3 in DNA: TGTGCCAGCAGCCTCACCGGGACAGGGGGCGCGGGCTATGGCTACACCTTC. Amino acids: CASSLTGTGGAGYGYTF. This chain connects TRBV11-1 to TRBJ1-2; 12 nucleotides agree with TRBD1. The CDR3 consists of 17 residues. Germline loops: CDR1 SGHAT, CDR2 FQDESV (reference sequence). V was clipped by 5 bases and J by 4 bases; unmatched bases: 11.

There are a few counts of this clone. The J gene is TRBJ2-3, the V gene TRBV7-4, with 7 bases identical to TRBD2. The CDR3 consists of 15 residues. Germline values: CDR1 SGHVT, CDR2 SQSDAQ. V lost 2 bases and J lost 2; bases outside the gene matches: 4. The CDR3 sequence is CASSLSGTITDTQYF. The DNA of the CDR3 is TGTGCCAGCAGCTTAAGCGGGACTATCACAGATACGCAGTATTTT.

This clone was recorded many times. Here the CDR3 reads CASSLITGASSYGYTF. CDR3 bases: TGTGCCAGCAGCTTAATTACGGGGGCAAGTAGCTATGGCTACACCTTC. The gene calls are TRBV11-3 and TRBJ1-2; D may be TRBD1 (6 bases). Looked up from germline, CDR1 is SGHNT and CDR2 is YENEEA. The germline V and J ends were trimmed by 2 bases and 4 bases, with 17 bases remaining between them. CDR3 size: 16 residues.

This clone was observed a few times. The genes are TRBV9 and TRBJ2-1; D is ambiguous. From germline, CDR1 is SGDLS and CDR2 YYNGEE. The CDR3 extends over 14 amino acids. V lost 0 bases and J lost 6, with 10 bases in between. CDR3: CASSVEIWGNEQFF. CDR3 DNA: TGTGCCAGCAGCGTAGAGATCTGGGGCAATGAGCAGTTCTTC. Using reference TRBV9 and TRBJ2-1 for the parts outside the CDR3, the full variable domain is DSGVTQTPKHLITATGQRVTLRCSPRSGDLSVYWYQQSLDQGLQFLIQYYNGEERAKGNILERFSAQQFPDLHSELNLSSLELGDSALYFCASSVEIWGNEQFFGPGTRLTVL.

This clone is deemed medium-sized. The chain is built from TRBV30 and TRBJ2-3; 8 bases agree with TRBD2. The trim removed 4 bases at V and 6 bases at J, leaving 9 bases unmatched. CDR1 is GTSNPN and CDR2 is SVGIG in the germline V gene (reference sequence). The CDR3 consists of 14 residues. The CDR3 sequence is CAWIVAGGGDTQYF. The CDR3 DNA reads as TGTGCCTGGATTGTCGCCGGGGGGGGCGATACGCAGTATTTT.

This clone turned up a few times. This rearrangement joins TRBV30 to TRBJ1-4; perhaps TRBD1 as D (6 bases). The length of the CDR3 is 16 residues. Deletions cut 2 bases from V and 0 bases from J, with 13 bases between. Germline CDR1 and CDR2: GTSNPN and SVGIG (reference sequence). CDR3 nucleotides: TGTGCCTGGAGTCGCGGACAGACCGCAACTAATGAAAAACTGTTTTTT. It specifies CAWSRGQTATNEKLFF.

This clone has more than one count but fewer than ten. The chain carries TRBV10-2 and TRBJ1-3; D gene ambiguous. There are 15 residues in the CDR3. V was trimmed by 2 bases and J by 0 bases, leaving 8 bases between them. The V gene's germline CDR1 is WSHSY and CDR2 SAAADI. In DNA, the CDR3 is TGCGCCAGCAGTGAGACTGCCTTCTCTGGAAACACCATATATTTT. It translates to CASSETAFSGNTIYF.

This clone was counted many times. The CDR3, as DNA: TGTGCCAGCAGCTTAGGACACCTACCCACAGATACGCAGTATTTT. As protein: CASSLGHLPTDTQYF. The gene calls are TRBV11-3 and TRBJ2-3, with D unclear. CDR3 length: 15 amino acids. The germline CDR1 and CDR2 sequences are SGHNT and YENEEA. V was shortened by 1 base and J by 2 bases, with 10 bases between the two germline ends.